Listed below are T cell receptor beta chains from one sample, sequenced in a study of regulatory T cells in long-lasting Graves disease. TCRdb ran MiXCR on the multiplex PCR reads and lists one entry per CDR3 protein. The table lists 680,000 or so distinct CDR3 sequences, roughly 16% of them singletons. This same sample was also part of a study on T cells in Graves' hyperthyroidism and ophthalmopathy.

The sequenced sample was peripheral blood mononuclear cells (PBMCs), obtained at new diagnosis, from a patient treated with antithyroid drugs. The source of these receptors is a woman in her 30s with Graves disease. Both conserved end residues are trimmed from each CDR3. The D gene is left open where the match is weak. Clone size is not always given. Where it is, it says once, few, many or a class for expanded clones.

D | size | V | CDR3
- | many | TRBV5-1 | ASSLEGGSGYT
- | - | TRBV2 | ASSIGRLYEQY
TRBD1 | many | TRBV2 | ASISGTGVGNEQF
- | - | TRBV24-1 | ATSDDRDGPYEQY
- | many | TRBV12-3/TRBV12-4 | ASSLRGYGYT
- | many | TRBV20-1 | SARPGQNTGELF
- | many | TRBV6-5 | ASSYLGPDFYEQY
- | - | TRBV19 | ASSPVGGYEQY
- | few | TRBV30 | AWSGGAYNEQF
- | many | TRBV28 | ASSSQGELF
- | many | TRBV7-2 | ASSASRISNEQF
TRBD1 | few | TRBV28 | ASSFETGAYEKLF
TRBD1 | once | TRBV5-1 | ASSYGGTGDTEAF
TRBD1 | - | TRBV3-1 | ASSEDRGPSDGYT
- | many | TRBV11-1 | ASSLGPNEQF
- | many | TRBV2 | ASYGKPTSGANVLT
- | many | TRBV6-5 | ASSYSGFEELF
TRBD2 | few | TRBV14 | ASSQQAGGSYEQY
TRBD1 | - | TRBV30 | AWSGLDRANSPLH
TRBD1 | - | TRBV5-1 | ASSLDRGPYTEAF
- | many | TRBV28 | ASRKQRETQY
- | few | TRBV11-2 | ASSLEGGSPLH
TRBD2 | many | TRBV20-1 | SASRGGRTFYNEQF
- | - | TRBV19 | ASSTVPEERYGYT
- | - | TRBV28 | ASSYRATQY
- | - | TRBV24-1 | ATSDYRSGIETQY
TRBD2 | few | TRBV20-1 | SARGLAVYEQY
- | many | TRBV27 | ASTKGDNSGKNIQY
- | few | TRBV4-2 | ASSLRHGEQF
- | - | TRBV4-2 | ASSQEARRTNEKLF
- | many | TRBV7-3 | ASSLTVTGNTEAF
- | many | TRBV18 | ASSPGGFDYGYT
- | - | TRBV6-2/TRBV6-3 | ASRINSPNTEAF
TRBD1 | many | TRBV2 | ASDRDDSPLH
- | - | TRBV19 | ASRGRVNQETQY
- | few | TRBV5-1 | ASSLGVELF
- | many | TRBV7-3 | ASSLAGIGEKLF
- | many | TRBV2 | ASSGQFSGNTIY
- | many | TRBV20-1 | SARNGEPEAF
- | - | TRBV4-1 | ASSQGRGLYEQY
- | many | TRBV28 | ASSQISYGYT
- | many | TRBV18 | ASSPPNVPRNTEAF
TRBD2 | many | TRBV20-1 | SARGASGGTYNEQF
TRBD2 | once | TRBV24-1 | ATSDLGEGETQY
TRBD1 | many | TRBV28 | ATVGQGYTGELF
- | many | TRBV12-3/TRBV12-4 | ASSLRIHYGYT
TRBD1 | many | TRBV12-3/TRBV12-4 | ASSYNRGYSGNTIY
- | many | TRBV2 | ASSAPSYGYT
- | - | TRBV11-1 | ASSLERLQETQY